This T cell receptor (beta chain) originates from a study of RUNX1 and TCR beta rearrangement in T-cell leukemia (TCRdb year 2020). Context from the whole study: The comparison of TCR beta rearrangements and CDR3 junctions set about 13 T-ALLs carrying mono-allelic acquired RUNX1 mutations against roughly ten T-ALLs that were RUNX1 wildtype. All RUNX1 mutations in the mutated group were heterozygous, around 10 in the Runt homology domain and a few in the transactivation domain. The RUNX1 wildtype T-ALLs were matched on an immature maturation arrest stage, which was defined as the absence of cytoplasmic or surface TCR beta protein. The RUNX1 wildtype T-ALLs were chosen to have at least incomplete clonal TCR beta rearrangements, which allowed D1 segments to be compared with D2 segments. The maturation arrest stages of RUNX1-mutated T-ALLs were more diverse, with some cases arrested before the onset of TCR beta rearrangement. For comparison with results from a Runx1 knockout mouse model, TCR beta rearrangements in human T-ALL were analyzed. The RUNX1 mutation status of the T-ALL cases had been established in an earlier study. The multicentric trials consisted of GRAALL-2003 and GRAALL-2005. Genescan analysis following EuroClonality multiplex PCR on genomic DNA was used to assess TCR rearrangements.

By sample share, this clonotype is large (0.1 to 1%). Its antigen target is currently unknown. No much larger clonotype is one base removed from it; base qualities were not supplied. Unmatched junction bases come to 4, with V trimmed by 4 bases and J by 5 bases. Spanning cysteine to phenylalanine, the CDR3 consists of 14 amino acids. The DNA shown is the 42-base CDR3, in frame from base 1. The germline V gene (reference sequence) supplies CDR1 LGHDT and CDR2 YNNKEL. On the study overall, not on this receptor specifically: RUNX1-mutated and wildtype T-ALLs showed similar TCR beta J1 cluster usage, with no significant difference. No significant difference in TCR beta D1 segment usage was found between RUNX1-mutated (around 83%) and wildtype (around 60%) T-ALL clonal rearrangements. Clonal TCR beta rearrangements were carried by fewer RUNX1-mutated T-ALLs (roughly 58%) than has been reported for T-ALL generally (over 75%). TCR beta CDR3 length or D segment truncation in T-ALLs could not be evaluated because too few clonal rearrangements were available.

Library preparation used PCR. The reads were generated on an Illumina MiSeq. TCR beta DJ and VDJ rearrangements were characterized using next generation amplicon sequencing. Concerning the study's data processing: Clonal TCR beta rearrangements were identified by analyzing amplicon sequencing data with the Vidjil software. Characteristics of TCR beta rearrangements in the RUNX1-mutated versus wildtype groups were compared using two-tailed Fisher exact tests. TCRdb trimmed public reads at Q25 via fastp, called clones via MiXCR and kept in-frame beta chains. Each record represents a unique CDR3 protein, reported with the most common genes and DNA among its rows. These V and J calls derive from TCRdb rather than the authors' analysis. Across this sample there are roughly 390 distinct CDR3 sequences, with roughly 18% seen only once. The ten top clones hold about 27% of the sample. For oncotyping and quantification of minimal residual disease, T-ALL samples were taken at diagnosis from children and adults treated according to protocol.

The sequenced sample was blood. This receptor was obtained from a male donor with T-cell acute lymphoblastic leukemia. The chain joins TRBV3-1 to TRBJ1-1, with 10 bases matching TRBD1. The CDR3 region has the sequence CASSLWTGGTEAFF. The DNA sequence is given as TGTGCCAGCAGCCTTTGGACAGGGGGTACTGAAGCTTTCTTT.